This T cell receptor (beta chain) emerged from a study of T-cell reconstitution after alpha-beta-depleted transplantation in children. Unique molecular identifiers were built into the TCRbeta library. Using its own MiXCR run on the PCR reads, TCRdb lists one record per CDR3 protein. The data show 440,000 or so distinct CDR3 sequences, with roughly two fifths seen just once and 27% held by the top ten. Germline V gene sequence: CDR1 SGDLS, CDR2 YYNGEE. The CDR3 covers 15 residues. The V end lost 1 base, the J end lost 3 bases, and 13 bases lay between the germline ends. Study results and limitations: One year after transplant, T-cell counts and diversity came mostly from newly produced T cells.

In the case of this clonotype: Antigen unknown.

The clonotype comes from a girl aged 2 to 10 with aplastic anemia, due to receive a stem cell transplant. This specimen consisted of PBMCs, obtained before TCRalphabeta/CD19-depleted stem cell transplant. The chain joins TRBV9 to TRBJ2-5; D unclear. As DNA, the CDR3 is TGTGCCAGCAGCGTATCTGGACGCCTCGAAGAGACCCAGTACTTC. Translating it yields CASSVSGRLEETQYF.